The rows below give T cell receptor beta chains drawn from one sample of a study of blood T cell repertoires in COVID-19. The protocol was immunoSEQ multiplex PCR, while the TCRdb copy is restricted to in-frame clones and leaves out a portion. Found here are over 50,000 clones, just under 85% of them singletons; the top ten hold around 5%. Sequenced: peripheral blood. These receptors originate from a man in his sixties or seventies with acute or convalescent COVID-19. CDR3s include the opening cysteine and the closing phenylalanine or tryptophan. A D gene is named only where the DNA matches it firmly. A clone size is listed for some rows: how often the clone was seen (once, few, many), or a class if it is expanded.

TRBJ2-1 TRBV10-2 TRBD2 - TGCGCCAGCAGTGAGTACCAGACTAGCGGGGGCAATGAGCAGTTCTTC CASSEYQTSGGNEQFF
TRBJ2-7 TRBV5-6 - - TGTGCCAGCAGCTTGGAGGGCAGGGCAGGGTCCTACGAGCAGTACTTC CASSLEGRAGSYEQYF
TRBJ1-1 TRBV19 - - TGTGCCAGTAAGAGAAAGGAAGCTTTCTTT CASKRKEAFF
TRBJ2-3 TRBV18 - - TGTGCCAGCTCCCCTCCCAGCACAGATACGCAGTATTTT CASSPPSTDTQYF
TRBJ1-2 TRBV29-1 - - TGCAGCGTTGCGGCTGAGGGGGACTATGGCTACACCTTC CSVAAEGDYGYTF
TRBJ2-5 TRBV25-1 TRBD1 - TGTGCCAGCAGTGACGACAGGGGGCAAGAGACCCAGTACTTC CASSDDRGQETQYF
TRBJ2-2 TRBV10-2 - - TGCGCCAGCAGTGAGTCGCGTAACACCGGGGAGCTGTTTTTT CASSESRNTGELFF
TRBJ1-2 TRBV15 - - TGTGCCACCAGCAGAGATAACAGGGCGGGCTATGGCTACACCTTC CATSRDNRAGYGYTF
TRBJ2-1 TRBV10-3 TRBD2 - TGTGCCATCAGTGAGTTGGGACTAGCGGGGGTCGTCAATGAGCAGTTCTTC CAISELGLAGVVNEQFF
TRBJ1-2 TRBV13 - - TGTGCCAGCAGCTTGCTTCGCCAGGGTTACCCTAACTATGGCTACACCTTC CASSLLRQGYPNYGYTF
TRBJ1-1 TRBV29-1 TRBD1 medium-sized TGCAGCGCCGGACAGGGATCGGACACTGAAGCTTTCTTT CSAGQGSDTEAFF
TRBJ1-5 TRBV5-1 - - TGCGCCAGCAGCCCGGGAGCAGGCCCGGGGCAGCCCCAGCATTTT CASSPGAGPGQPQHF
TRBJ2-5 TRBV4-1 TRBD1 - TGCGCCAGCAGCCAAAACCCGACAGGGGGCGAGACCCAGTACTTC CASSQNPTGGETQYF
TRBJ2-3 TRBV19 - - TGTGCCAGTAGTGGGGGGAATACGCAGTATTTT CASSGGNTQYF
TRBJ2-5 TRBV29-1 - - TGCAGCGGGGGAGCGTGGGAGACCCAGTACTTC CSGGAWETQYF
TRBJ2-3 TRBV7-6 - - TGTGCCAGCAGCTTAGAGGCCTGGGCGAGAACAGATACGCAGTATTTT CASSLEAWARTDTQYF
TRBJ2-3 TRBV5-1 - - TGCGCCAGCAGGGCGGGACGGGATACGCAGTATTTT CASRAGRDTQYF
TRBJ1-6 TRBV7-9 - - TGTGCCAGCAGCTTAAGGGGTCAGGGTTTACCCCTCCACTTT CASSLRGQGLPLHF
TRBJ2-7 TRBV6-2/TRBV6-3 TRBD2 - TGTGCCAGCAGTTACCGGACTAGCGGCCGCTACGAGCAGTACTTC CASSYRTSGRYEQYF
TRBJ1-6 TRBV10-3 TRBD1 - TGTGCCATCAGTGAGGGAGGTGCCACAGGGGGCCCACCCCTCCACTTT CAISEGGATGGPPLHF
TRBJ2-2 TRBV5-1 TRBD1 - TGCGCCAGCAGACAGGGGAGCACCGGGGAGCTGTTTTTT CASRQGSTGELFF
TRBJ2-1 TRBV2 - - TGTGCCAGCAGTGATCAGGTGGAGACAGGTGGAGGGTTCTTC CASSDQVETGGGFF
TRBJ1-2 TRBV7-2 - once TGTGCCAGCAGCTCGGATTCAGGGGCGTTAGCCTATGGCTACACCTTC CASSSDSGALAYGYTF
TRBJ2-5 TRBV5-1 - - TGCGCCAGCAGCTTTGACACCGAAGAGACCCAGTACTTC CASSFDTEETQYF
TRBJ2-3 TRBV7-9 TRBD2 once TGTGCCAGCAGCACCGGGACTAGCGCCACAGATACGCAGTATTTT CASSTGTSATDTQYF
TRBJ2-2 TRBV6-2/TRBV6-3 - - TGTGCCAGCAGTTACGGTGGGGCAGGGTACAACACCGGGGAGCTGTTTTTT CASSYGGAGYNTGELFF
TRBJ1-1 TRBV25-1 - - TGTGCCAGCAGACCAAATACCCAAGCACTGAACACTGAAGCTTTCTTT CASRPNTQALNTEAFF
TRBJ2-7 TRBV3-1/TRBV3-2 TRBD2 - TGTGCCAGCAGCCAAGATAGCGGGTCGGGAGGCTACGAGCAGTACTTC CASSQDSGSGGYEQYF
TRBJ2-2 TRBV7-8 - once TGTGCCAGCAGCGAACGACAGTTCACCGGGGAGCTGTTTTTT CASSERQFTGELFF
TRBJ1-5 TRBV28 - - TGTGCCAGCAGTTTAAGGACAGTTAATCAGCCCCAGCATTTT CASSLRTVNQPQHF
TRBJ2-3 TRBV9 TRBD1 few TGTGCCAGCAGCGTGACAGGGGCCACAGATACGCAGTATTTT CASSVTGATDTQYF
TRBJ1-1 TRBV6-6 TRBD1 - TGTGCCAGCAGTCCCTCGACAGGGGCCGATTTGAGGACTGAAGCTTTCTTT CASSPSTGADLRTEAFF